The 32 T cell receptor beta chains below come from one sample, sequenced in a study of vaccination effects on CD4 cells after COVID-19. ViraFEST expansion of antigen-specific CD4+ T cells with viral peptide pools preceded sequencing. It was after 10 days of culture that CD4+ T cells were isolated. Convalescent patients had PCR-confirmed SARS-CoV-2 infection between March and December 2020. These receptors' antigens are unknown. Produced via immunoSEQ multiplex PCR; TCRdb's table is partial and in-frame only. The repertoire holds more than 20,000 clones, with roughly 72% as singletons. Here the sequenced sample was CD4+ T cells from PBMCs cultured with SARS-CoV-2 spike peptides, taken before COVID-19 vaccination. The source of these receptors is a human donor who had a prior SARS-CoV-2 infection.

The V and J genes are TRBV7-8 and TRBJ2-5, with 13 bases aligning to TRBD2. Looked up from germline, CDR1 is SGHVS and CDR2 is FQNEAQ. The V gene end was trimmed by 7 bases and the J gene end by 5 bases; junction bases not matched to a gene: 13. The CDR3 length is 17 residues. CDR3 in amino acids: CASTNGLAGVPGETQYF. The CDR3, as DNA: TGTGCCAGCACCAATGGACTAGCGGGGGTACCAGGGGAGACCCAGTACTTC.

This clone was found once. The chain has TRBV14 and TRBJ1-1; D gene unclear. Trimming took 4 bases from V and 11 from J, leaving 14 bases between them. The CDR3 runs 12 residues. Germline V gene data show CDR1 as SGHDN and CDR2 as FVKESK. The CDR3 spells CASSPTWVRAFF. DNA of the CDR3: TGTGCCAGCAGCCCTACCTGGGTGAGGGCTTTCTTT.

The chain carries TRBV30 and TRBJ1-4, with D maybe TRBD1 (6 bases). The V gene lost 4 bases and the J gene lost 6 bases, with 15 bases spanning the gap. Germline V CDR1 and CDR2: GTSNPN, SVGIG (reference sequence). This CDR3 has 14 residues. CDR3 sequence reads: CAWMMGGGDEKLFF. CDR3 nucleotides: TGTGCCTGGATGATGGGAGGGGGGGATGAAAAACTGTTTTTT.

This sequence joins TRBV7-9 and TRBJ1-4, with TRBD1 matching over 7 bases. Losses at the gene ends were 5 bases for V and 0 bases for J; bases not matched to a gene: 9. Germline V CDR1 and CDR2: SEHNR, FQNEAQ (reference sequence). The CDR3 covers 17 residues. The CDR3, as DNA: TGTGCCAGCAGCCGTTCGGGACAGCTAGCAACTAATGAAAAACTGTTTTTT. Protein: CASSRSGQLATNEKLFF.

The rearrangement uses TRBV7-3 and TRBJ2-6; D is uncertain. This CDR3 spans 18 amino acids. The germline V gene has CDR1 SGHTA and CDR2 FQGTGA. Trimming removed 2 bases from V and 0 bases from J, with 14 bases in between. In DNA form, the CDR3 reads TGTGCCAGCAGCTTATCCCCCCGACGGAACTCTGGGGCCAACGTCCTGACTTTC. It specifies CASSLSPRRNSGANVLTF.

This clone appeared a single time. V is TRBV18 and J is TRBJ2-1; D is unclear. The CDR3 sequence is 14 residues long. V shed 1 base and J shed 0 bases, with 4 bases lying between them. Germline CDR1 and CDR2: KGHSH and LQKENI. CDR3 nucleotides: TGTGCCAGCTCACCACAGGCCTCCTACAATGAGCAGTTCTTC. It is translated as CASSPQASYNEQFF. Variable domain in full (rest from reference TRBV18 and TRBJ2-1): NAGVMQNPRHLVRRRGQEARLRCSPMKGHSHVYWYRQLPEEGLKFMVYLQKENIIDESGMPKERFSAEFPKEGPSILRIQQVVRGDSAAYFCASSPQASYNEQFFGPGTRLTVL.

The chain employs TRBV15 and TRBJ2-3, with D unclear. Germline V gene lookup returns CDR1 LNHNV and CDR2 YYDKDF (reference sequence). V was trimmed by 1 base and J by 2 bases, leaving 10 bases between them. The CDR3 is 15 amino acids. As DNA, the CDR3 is TGTGCCACCAGCAGAGGAGGCGGTGTCACAGATACGCAGTATTTT. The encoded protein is CATSRGGGVTDTQYF.

The CDR3 nucleotides are TGTGCCAGCAGAAAAACTGCCACAGATACGCAGTATTTT. Protein product: CASRKTATDTQYF. V usage is TRBV6-5 and J usage is TRBJ2-3; D remains ambiguous. This CDR3 is 13 amino acids long. Per germline, CDR1 MNHEY and CDR2 SVGAGI. V lost 6 bases, J lost 2 bases, and 9 bases lay in between.

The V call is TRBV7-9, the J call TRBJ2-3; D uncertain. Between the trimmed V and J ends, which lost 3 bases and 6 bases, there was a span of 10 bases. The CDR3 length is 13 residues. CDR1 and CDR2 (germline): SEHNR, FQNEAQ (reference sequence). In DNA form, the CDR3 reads TGTGCCAGCAGCTTTGAGGCTCGCGATACGCAGTATTTT. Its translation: CASSFEARDTQYF.

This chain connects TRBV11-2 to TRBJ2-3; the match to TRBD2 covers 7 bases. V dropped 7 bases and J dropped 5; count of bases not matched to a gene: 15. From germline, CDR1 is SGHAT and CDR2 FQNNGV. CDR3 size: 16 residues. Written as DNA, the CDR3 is TGTGCCAGCAACACAGTGGGGAGGGCCTGGATAGATACGCAGTATTTT. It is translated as CASNTVGRAWIDTQYF.

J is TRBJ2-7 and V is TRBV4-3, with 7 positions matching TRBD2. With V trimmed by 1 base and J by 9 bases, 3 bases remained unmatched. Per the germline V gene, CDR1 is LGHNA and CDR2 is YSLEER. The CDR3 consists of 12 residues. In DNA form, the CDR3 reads TGCGCCAGCAGCCAAGGGACTAGGGGGCAGTACTTC. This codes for CASSQGTRGQYF.

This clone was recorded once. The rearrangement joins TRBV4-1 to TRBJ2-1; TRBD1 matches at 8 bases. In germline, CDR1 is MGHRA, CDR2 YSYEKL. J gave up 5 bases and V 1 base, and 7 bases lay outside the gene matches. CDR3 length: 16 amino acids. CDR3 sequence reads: CASSQVATGADNEQFF. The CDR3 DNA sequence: TGCGCCAGCAGCCAAGTCGCGACAGGGGCGGACAATGAGCAGTTCTTC.

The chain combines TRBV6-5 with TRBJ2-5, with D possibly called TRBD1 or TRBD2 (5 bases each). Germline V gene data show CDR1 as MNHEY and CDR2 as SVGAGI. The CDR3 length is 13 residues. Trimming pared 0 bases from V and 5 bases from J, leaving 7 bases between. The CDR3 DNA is TGTGCCAGCAGTTACTCGGGGGTTGAGACCCAGTACTTC. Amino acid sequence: CASSYSGVETQYF.

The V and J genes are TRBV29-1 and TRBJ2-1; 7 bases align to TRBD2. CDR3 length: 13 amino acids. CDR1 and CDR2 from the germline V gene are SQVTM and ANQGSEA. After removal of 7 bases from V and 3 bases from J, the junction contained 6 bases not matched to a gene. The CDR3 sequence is CSGGEGHYNEQFF. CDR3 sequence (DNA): TGCAGCGGGGGGGAGGGGCACTACAATGAGCAGTTCTTC.

CDR3 in DNA: TGTGCCAGCAGCCAAGGTCCTAGCGGGGGCTACGAGCAGTACTTC. Residues: CASSQGPSGGYEQYF. J is TRBJ2-7 and V is TRBV3-1 (or the pseudogene TRBV3-2), with 10 nucleotides matching TRBD2. The CDR3 is 15 residues long. Germline CDR1 and CDR2: LGHDT and YNNKEL (reference sequence). Trimming took 1 base from V and 3 from J; bases not matched to a gene: 3.

CDR3 coding DNA: TGTGCCAGTAGTAGATGGGACAGGAACACTGAAGCTTTCTTT. It specifies CASSRWDRNTEAFF. The chain joins TRBV19 to TRBJ1-1, with 7 bases fitting TRBD1. Trimming cost V 4 bases and J 1 base; bases outside gene matches: 3. CDR1 and CDR2 from the germline V gene are LNHDA and SQIVND (reference sequence). This CDR3 region has 14 residues.

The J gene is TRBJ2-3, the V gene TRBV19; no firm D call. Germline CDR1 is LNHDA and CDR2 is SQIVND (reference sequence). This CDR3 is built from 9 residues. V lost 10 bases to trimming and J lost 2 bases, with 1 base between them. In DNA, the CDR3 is TGTGCCACCACAGATACGCAGTATTTT. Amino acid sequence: CATTDTQYF.

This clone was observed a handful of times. CDR3 in DNA: TGTGCCAGCACTGCGGGGGGTCCCACAGATACGCAGTATTTT. Amino acid sequence: CASTAGGPTDTQYF. The chain links TRBV2 to TRBJ2-3, with 8 nucleotides matching TRBD2. J lost 2 bases, V lost 7 bases, and 5 bases had no gene match. Per the germline V gene, CDR1 is SNHLY and CDR2 is FYNNEI. The CDR3 contains 14 residues.

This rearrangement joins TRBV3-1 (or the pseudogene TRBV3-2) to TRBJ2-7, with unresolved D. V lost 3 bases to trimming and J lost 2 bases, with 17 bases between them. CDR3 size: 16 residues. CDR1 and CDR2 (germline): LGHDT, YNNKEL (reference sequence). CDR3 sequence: CASSHFSSLNPYEQYF. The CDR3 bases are TGTGCCAGCAGCCATTTTAGTAGCCTGAACCCCTACGAGCAGTACTTC.

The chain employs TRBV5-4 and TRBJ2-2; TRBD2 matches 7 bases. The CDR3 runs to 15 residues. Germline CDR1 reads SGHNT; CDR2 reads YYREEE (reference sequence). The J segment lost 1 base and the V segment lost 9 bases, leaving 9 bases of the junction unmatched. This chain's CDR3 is CAIHSSSGNTGELFF. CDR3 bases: TGTGCCATCCACAGTTCTAGCGGGAACACCGGGGAGCTGTTTTTT.

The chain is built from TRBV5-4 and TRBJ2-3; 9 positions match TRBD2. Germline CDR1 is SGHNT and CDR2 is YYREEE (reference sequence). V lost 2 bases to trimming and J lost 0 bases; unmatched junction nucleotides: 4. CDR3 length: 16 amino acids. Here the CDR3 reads CASSFPSGVSTDTQYF. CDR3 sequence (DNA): TGTGCCAGCAGCTTCCCTAGCGGGGTCAGCACAGATACGCAGTATTTT. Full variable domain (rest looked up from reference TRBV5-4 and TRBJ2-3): ETGVTQSPTHLIKTRGQQVTLRCSSQSGHNTVSWYQQALGQGPQFIFQYYREEENGRGNFPPRFSGLQFPNYSSELNVNALELDDSALYLCASSFPSGVSTDTQYFGPGTRLTVL.

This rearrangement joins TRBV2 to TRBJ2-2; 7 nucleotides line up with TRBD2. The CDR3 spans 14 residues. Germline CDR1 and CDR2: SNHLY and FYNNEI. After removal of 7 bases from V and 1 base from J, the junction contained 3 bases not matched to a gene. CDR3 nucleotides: TGTGCCAGCAACGTAGCGGGGAACACCGGGGAGCTGTTTTTT. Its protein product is CASNVAGNTGELFF.

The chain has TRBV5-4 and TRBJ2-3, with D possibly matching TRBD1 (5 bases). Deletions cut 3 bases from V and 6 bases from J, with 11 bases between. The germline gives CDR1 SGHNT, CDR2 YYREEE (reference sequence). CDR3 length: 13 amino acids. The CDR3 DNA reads TGTGCCAGCAGCTGGTGGACATCGGATACGCAGTATTTT. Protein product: CASSWWTSDTQYF.

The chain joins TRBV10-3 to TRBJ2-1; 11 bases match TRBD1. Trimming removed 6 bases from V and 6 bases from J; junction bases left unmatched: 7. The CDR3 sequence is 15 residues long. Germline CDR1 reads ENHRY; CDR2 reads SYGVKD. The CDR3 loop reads CAIRGAGQGGNEQFF. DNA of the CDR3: TGTGCCATCAGGGGGGCGGGACAGGGGGGCAATGAGCAGTTCTTC.

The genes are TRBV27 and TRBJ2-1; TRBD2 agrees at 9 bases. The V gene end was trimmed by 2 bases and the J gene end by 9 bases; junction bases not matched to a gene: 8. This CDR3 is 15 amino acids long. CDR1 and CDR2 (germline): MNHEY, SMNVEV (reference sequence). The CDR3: CASSLNSGSSAEQFF. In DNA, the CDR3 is TGTGCCAGCAGTTTAAATAGCGGGAGTTCTGCTGAGCAGTTCTTC.

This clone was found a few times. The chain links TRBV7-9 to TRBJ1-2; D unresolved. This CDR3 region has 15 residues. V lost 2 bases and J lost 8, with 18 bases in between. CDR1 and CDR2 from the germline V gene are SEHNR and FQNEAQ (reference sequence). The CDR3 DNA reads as TGTGCCAGCAGCTTATTGCGAGAAGCCAAGCGCGGCTACACCTTC. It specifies CASSLLREAKRGYTF.

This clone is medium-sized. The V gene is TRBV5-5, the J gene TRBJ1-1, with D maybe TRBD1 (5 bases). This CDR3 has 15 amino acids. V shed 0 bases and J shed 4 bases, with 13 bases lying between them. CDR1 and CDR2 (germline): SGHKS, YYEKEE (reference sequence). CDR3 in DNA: TGTGCCAGCAGCTTGGAATGGGGCGGGGGCACTGAAGCTTTCTTT. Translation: CASSLEWGGGTEAFF.

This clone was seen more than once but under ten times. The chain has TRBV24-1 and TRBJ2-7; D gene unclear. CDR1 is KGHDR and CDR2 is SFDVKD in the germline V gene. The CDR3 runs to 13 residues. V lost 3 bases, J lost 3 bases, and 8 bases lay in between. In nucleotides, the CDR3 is TGTGCCACCAGTGATACGTTGAGCTACGAGCAGTACTTC. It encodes CATSDTLSYEQYF.

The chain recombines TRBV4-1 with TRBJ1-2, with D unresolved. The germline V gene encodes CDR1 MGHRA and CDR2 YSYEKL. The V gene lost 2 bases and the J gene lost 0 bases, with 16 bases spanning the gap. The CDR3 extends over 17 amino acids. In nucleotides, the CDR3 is TGCGCCAGCAGCCAAAGAATTATGAGGACGTCTAACTATGGCTACACCTTC. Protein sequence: CASSQRIMRTSNYGYTF.

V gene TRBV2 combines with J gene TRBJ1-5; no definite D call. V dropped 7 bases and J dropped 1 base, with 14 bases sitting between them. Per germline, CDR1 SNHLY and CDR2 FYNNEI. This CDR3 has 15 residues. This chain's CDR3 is CASKEGAGSNQPQHF. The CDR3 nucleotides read TGTGCCAGCAAAGAGGGCGCAGGCAGCAATCAGCCCCAGCATTTT.

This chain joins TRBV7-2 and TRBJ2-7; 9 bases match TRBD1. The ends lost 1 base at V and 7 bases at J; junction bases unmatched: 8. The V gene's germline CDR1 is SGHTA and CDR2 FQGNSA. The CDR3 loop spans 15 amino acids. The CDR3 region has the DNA TGTGCCAGCAGCTTAGGAGTGACAGGGGGTAAAGAGCAGTACTTC. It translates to CASSLGVTGGKEQYF.

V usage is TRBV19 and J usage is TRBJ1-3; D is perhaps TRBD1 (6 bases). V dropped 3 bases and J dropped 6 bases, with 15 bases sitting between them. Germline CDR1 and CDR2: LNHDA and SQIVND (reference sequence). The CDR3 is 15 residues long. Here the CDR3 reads CASSMGHRKANTIYF. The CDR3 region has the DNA TGTGCCAGTAGTATGGGACACAGGAAAGCAAACACCATATATTTT.